Presented here are 30 T cell receptor beta chains from one specimen sequenced in a study of PD-L1 blockade in urothelial cancer. Time point reported: pretreatment peripheral blood. The protocol was immunoSEQ multiplex PCR, while the TCRdb copy is restricted to in-frame clones and leaves out a portion. The sample yields some 50,000 clones, approximately 90% seen once. The sample consisted of PBMCs, taken around atezolizumab (anti-PD-L1) treatment. The receptor set was obtained from a woman in her sixties with urothelial cancer.

This rearrangement joins TRBV7-2 to TRBJ2-1; TRBD2 matches 16 bases. Germline V lookup: CDR1 SGHTA, CDR2 FQGNSA. The CDR3 consists of 18 residues. The V gene end was trimmed by 4 bases and the J gene end by 6 bases; junction bases not matched to a gene: 9. CDR3 in DNA: TGTGCCAGCAGCTCGAGGGGACTAGCGGGAGGGATGTTCAATGAGCAGTTCTTC. Protein product: CASSSRGLAGGMFNEQFF.

The chain combines TRBV19 with TRBJ2-1; D may be TRBD2 (5 bases). Trimming removed 5 bases at V and 6 bases at J, with 26 bases between. Germline assignment: CDR1 LNHDA and CDR2 SQIVND (reference sequence). The CDR3 extends over 18 amino acids. CDR3 in amino acids: CASSSSSAGLLFSNEQFF. The CDR3 coding sequence is TGTGCCAGTAGTTCCTCGAGTGCCGGACTCCTATTCTCCAATGAGCAGTTCTTC.

This clone was seen just once. This chain joins TRBV6-6 and TRBJ1-1; D remains unclear. V was clipped by 6 bases and J by 3 bases, with 11 bases between them. Germline CDR1 reads MNHNY; CDR2 reads SVGAGI (reference sequence). The CDR3 has 13 residues. Here the CDR3 reads CASSPGSHTEAFF. The CDR3 DNA reads as TGTGCCAGCAGCCCGGGGTCCCACACTGAAGCTTTCTTT.

The J gene is TRBJ2-3, the V gene TRBV27; no firm D call. Germline CDR1 reads MNHEY; CDR2 reads SMNVEV (reference sequence). The V end lost 5 bases, the J end lost 2 bases, and 8 bases lay between the germline ends. The CDR3 sequence is 13 residues long. Here the CDR3 DNA reads TGTGCCAGCAGTCTCGGTTTCACAGATACGCAGTATTTT. This encodes CASSLGFTDTQYF.

V gene TRBV9 combines with J gene TRBJ1-1; D may be TRBD1 (5 bases). The CDR3 is 14 residues long. The ends were cut back, 0 bases at V and 1 base at J, with 7 bases in the middle. CDR1 is SGDLS, CDR2 YYNGEE, per germline. The CDR3 DNA reads as TGTGCCAGCAGCGTAGGCGGACAGAACACTGAAGCTTTCTTT. Translating it yields CASSVGGQNTEAFF.

The gene calls are TRBV5-1 and TRBJ2-7, with 14 bases identical to TRBD2. This CDR3 is 20 amino acids long. The ends lost 4 bases at V and 6 bases at J; junction bases unmatched: 21. Per germline, CDR1 SGHRS and CDR2 YFSETQ. The CDR3 DNA reads as TGCGCCAGCAGCCGGGACAGGCACCTAGTTGGACTAGCGGGAGGAACCGAGCAGTACTTC. It codes for CASSRDRHLVGLAGGTEQYF.

The J gene is TRBJ2-1, the V gene TRBV2, with 10 bases identical to TRBD2. This CDR3 is built from 19 residues. Germline values: CDR1 SNHLY, CDR2 FYNNEI. V lost 6 bases, J lost 6 bases, and 20 bases stayed unmatched. The CDR3 sequence: CASRSLAGVGAHGLNEQFF. The CDR3 DNA follows: TGTGCCAGCAGGAGTCTAGCGGGAGTGGGGGCCCACGGACTCAATGAGCAGTTCTTC.

The V and J genes are TRBV15 and TRBJ1-2, with TRBD1 as a possible D gene (6 bases). Looked up from germline, CDR1 is LNHNV and CDR2 is YYDKDF (reference sequence). With 7 bases removed from V and 2 bases from J, the gap between germline ends came to 11 bases. The CDR3 consists of 13 residues. The CDR3 here is CATTLDRNYGYTF. The CDR3 DNA sequence: TGTGCCACCACCTTGGACAGAAACTATGGCTACACCTTC.

This chain joins TRBV21-1 and TRBJ1-1; whether TRBD1, the table's D call, matches the DNA was not checked. TRBV21-1 is listed as a pseudogene. The length of the CDR3 is 15 residues. The CDR3 loop reads CASSKKGGAHTEAFF. The CDR3 nucleotides read TGTGCCAGCAGCAAAAAAGGTGGGGCCCACACTGAAGCTTTCTTT.

The genes are TRBV27 and TRBJ2-1, with TRBD2 identical over 9 bases. Trimming cost V 8 bases and J 2 bases; bases outside gene matches: 7. CDR1 and CDR2 (germline): MNHEY, SMNVEV (reference sequence). This CDR3 is built from 15 residues. The CDR3 nucleotides read TGTGCCAGCGGGTTGGAGCGGGGGGCCTACAATGAGCAGTTCTTC. Translated: CASGLERGAYNEQFF.

The V call is TRBV7-2, the J call TRBJ2-2; 8 bases agree with TRBD2. V was pared by 8 bases and J by 7 bases, with 12 bases of the junction left unmatched. Per germline, CDR1 SGHTA and CDR2 FQGNSA. CDR3 size: 15 residues. CDR3 region: CASPPVGRAFGELFF. The CDR3 DNA follows: TGTGCCAGCCCCCCCGTCGGGAGGGCCTTCGGGGAGCTGTTTTTT.

The chain carries TRBV9 and TRBJ2-1; weak D call: TRBD1 (5 bases). Trimming cost V 4 bases and J 1 base, with 12 bases left between them. Germline V gene sequence: CDR1 SGDLS, CDR2 YYNGEE. The CDR3 spans 15 residues. The CDR3 spells CASSLGAVSYNEQFF. CDR3 sequence (DNA): TGTGCCAGCAGCCTAGGGGCAGTGTCCTACAATGAGCAGTTCTTC.

V usage is TRBV18 and J usage is TRBJ1-1, with a tentative D call TRBD1 (5 bases). CDR1 is KGHSH and CDR2 is LQKENI in the germline V gene. Trimming shortened V by 6 bases and J by 0 bases, and 26 bases separated the two germline ends. The CDR3 has 19 amino acids. The CDR3 nucleotides are TGTGCCAGCTCCCCCGCCGGGGGTTTTAGCGATTGGGTGAACACTGAAGCTTTCTTT. Protein: CASSPAGGFSDWVNTEAFF.

The chain is built from TRBV15 and TRBJ2-3, with 8 bases lining up with TRBD1. This CDR3 comprises 15 residues. Looked up from germline, CDR1 is LNHNV and CDR2 is YYDKDF (reference sequence). J was trimmed by 1 base and V by 4 bases; bases with no gene match: 4. This CDR3 is CATSKGQGRTDTQYF. The CDR3 DNA sequence: TGTGCCACCAGCAAAGGACAGGGCCGCACAGATACGCAGTATTTT.

The chain has TRBV5-1 and TRBJ1-5, with TRBD1 matching over 9 bases. J was trimmed by 7 bases and V by 1 base; bases with no gene match: 6. The CDR3 runs 15 residues. Germline-derived CDR1 and CDR2 are SGHRS and YFSETQ. The CDR3: CASSLTTGGGQPQHF. As DNA, the CDR3 is TGCGCCAGCAGCTTGACGACAGGGGGTGGCCAGCCCCAGCATTTT.

The gene calls are TRBV15 and TRBJ1-4; D is possibly TRBD1 (5 bases). CDR3 length: 16 amino acids. The ends were cut back, 1 base at V and 6 bases at J, with 15 bases in the middle. Germline V gene lookup returns CDR1 LNHNV and CDR2 YYDKDF (reference sequence). The CDR3 is CATSRVGTWGDEKLFF. CDR3 coding DNA: TGTGCCACCAGCAGAGTAGGAACCTGGGGGGATGAAAAACTGTTTTTT.

This clone has just one count. The chain carries TRBV5-1 and TRBJ2-3; TRBD2 agrees at 8 bases. The CDR3 consists of 16 residues. In germline, CDR1 is SGHRS, CDR2 YFSETQ. Trimming removed 1 base from V and 4 bases from J; junction bases left unmatched: 8. This CDR3 reads CASSLRSGGGADTQYF. CDR3 DNA: TGCGCCAGCAGCTTGAGGAGCGGGGGTGGCGCAGATACGCAGTATTTT.

The chain is built from TRBV6-1 and TRBJ2-7; 8 bases map to TRBD2. V was clipped by 6 bases and J by 3 bases; unmatched bases: 7. The CDR3 sequence is 14 residues long. The germline V gene has CDR1 MNHNS and CDR2 SASEGT. CDR3 nucleotides: TGTGCCAGCAGACAGGCCGGGACTAGCTACGAGCAGTACTTC. Amino acid sequence: CASRQAGTSYEQYF.

V usage is TRBV6-6 and J usage is TRBJ1-3, with D possibly TRBD1 on 5 matching bases. Germline V CDR1 and CDR2: MNHNY, SVGAGI (reference sequence). The CDR3 is made up of 16 amino acids. V lost 2 bases, J lost 0 bases, and 11 bases lay in between. The CDR3 region is CASSYPPTVSGNTIYF. In DNA, the CDR3 is TGTGCCAGCAGTTACCCTCCGACAGTCTCTGGAAACACCATATATTTT.

CDR3 residues: CASSTSRGPNSPLHF. The CDR3 DNA reads as TGTGCCAGCTCAACCAGTAGGGGCCCCAATTCACCCCTCCACTTT. V and J are TRBV18 and TRBJ1-6, with D possibly TRBD1 on 5 matching bases. This CDR3 is 15 amino acids long. Trimming took off 5 bases at V and 7 bases at J, with 15 bases between the two ends. Germline assignment: CDR1 KGHSH and CDR2 LQKENI.

The chain recombines TRBV19 with TRBJ2-2; tentative D call: TRBD2 (5 bases). The germline V gene has CDR1 LNHDA and CDR2 SQIVND (reference sequence). The V and J ends lost 1 base and 7 bases respectively, with 13 bases between them. The CDR3 runs to 15 residues. For the CDR3, the DNA is TGTGCCAGTAGTATAGTGGCTAGCATAGTCGGGGAGCTGTTTTTT. Translation gives CASSIVASIVGELFF. Looking up the rest from reference TRBV19 and TRBJ2-2 gives the full variable domain: DGGITQSPKYLFRKEGQNVTLSCEQNLNHDAMYWYRQDPGQGLRLIYYSQIVNDFQKGDIAEGYSVSREKKESFPLTVTSAQKNPTAFYLCASSIVASIVGELFFGEGSRLTVL.

The J gene is TRBJ1-2, the V gene TRBV27, with D perhaps matching TRBD1 (6 bases). This CDR3 has 14 amino acids. Germline V gives CDR1 MNHEY, CDR2 SMNVEV (reference sequence). V dropped 4 bases and J dropped 5 bases, with 14 bases sitting between them. The DNA for the CDR3 is TGTGCCAGCAGTTACGGTCAGGGGAGTTATGGCTACACCTTC. It specifies CASSYGQGSYGYTF.

The V and J genes are TRBV6-4 and TRBJ2-3; TRBD1 aligns across 9 bases. Germline assignment: CDR1 MRHNA and CDR2 SNTAGT. The CDR3 totals 13 residues. V lost 4 bases to trimming and J lost 4 bases; unmatched junction nucleotides: 0. CDR3: CASSGQGADTQYF. In nucleotides, the CDR3 is TGTGCCAGCAGTGGACAGGGGGCAGATACGCAGTATTTT.

V and J are TRBV6-5 and TRBJ2-7; TRBD1 agrees at 12 bases. CDR1 and CDR2 from the germline V gene are MNHEY and SVGAGI. V lost 2 bases and J lost 6; bases outside the gene matches: 2. This CDR3 has 14 amino acids. The CDR3: CASSYGTGGAEQYF. Here the CDR3 DNA reads TGTGCCAGCAGTTACGGGACAGGGGGCGCCGAGCAGTACTTC.

In nucleotides, the CDR3 is TGCGCCAGCAGCCAACAGGCGTCGAACACTGAAGCTTTCTTT. Translated, it gives CASSQQASNTEAFF. V and J are TRBV5-1 and TRBJ1-1, with D perhaps TRBD1 (5 bases). Germline CDR1 and CDR2: SGHRS and YFSETQ. The CDR3 length is 14 residues. Between the trimmed V and J ends, which lost 4 bases and 1 base, there was a span of 11 bases.

The chain combines TRBV5-1 with TRBJ2-1; possibly TRBD1 for D (6 bases). This CDR3 is 11 amino acids long. Trimming removed 7 bases from V and 7 bases from J, with 9 bases in between. Germline-derived CDR1 and CDR2 are SGHRS and YFSETQ. CDR3 DNA sequence: TGCGCCAGCGACCAGGGGAATGAGCAGTTCTTC. Amino acids: CASDQGNEQFF.

The gene calls are TRBV19 and TRBJ1-2; unclear D gene. The CDR3 is 14 residues long. The V gene lost 3 bases and the J gene lost 3 bases, with 11 bases spanning the gap. Germline V gene data show CDR1 as LNHDA and CDR2 as SQIVND (reference sequence). The DNA of the CDR3 is TGTGCCAGTAGTATTTTTTCGCGGGACTATGGCTACACCTTC. As protein: CASSIFSRDYGYTF.

The sample holds a few counts of this clone. The chain recombines TRBV27 with TRBJ1-1; TRBD1 matches at 7 bases. This CDR3 has 12 amino acids. In germline, CDR1 is MNHEY, CDR2 SMNVEV (reference sequence). V trimming: 6 bases; J trimming: 5 bases; junction bases outside the gene matches: 3. CDR3 sequence reads: CASRRGPTEAFF. The CDR3 DNA follows: TGTGCCAGCAGAAGGGGGCCAACTGAAGCTTTCTTT.

The chain employs TRBV7-9 and TRBJ1-1; 10 bases match TRBD1. The CDR3 is 13 amino acids. Germline V gene data show CDR1 as SEHNR and CDR2 as FQNEAQ (reference sequence). Losses at the gene ends were 3 bases for V and 13 bases for J; bases not matched to a gene: 8. DNA for the CDR3: TGTGCCAGCAGCTTTACCGGGACAGGGGTCTTTTTCTTT. Protein product: CASSFTGTGVFFF.

The chain couples TRBV25-1 to TRBJ2-3, with TRBD2 matching 9 bases. Germline V gene lookup returns CDR1 MGHDK and CDR2 SYGVNS. CDR3 length: 15 amino acids. V shed 3 bases, J shed 2 bases, and the junction held 3 bases outside the gene matches. Here the CDR3 reads CASSETSGYTDTQYF. The CDR3 nucleotides read TGTGCCAGCAGTGAGACTAGCGGTTACACAGATACGCAGTATTTT.